The 2 T cell receptor beta chains below all came from one sample that was sequenced in a study of tumor-infiltrating lymphocytes in localized non-small cell lung cancer. Assay: immunoSEQ multiplex PCR; the TCRdb copy retains only in-frame clones and omits some. Of over 7,500 clones detected, approximately 79% appear once; the ten largest clones hold about 14%. Sequenced: lung tumor tissue. The receptors stem from a human donor with non-small cell lung cancer.

In its sample, this clone was seen once. DNA for the CDR3: TGTGCCAGCAGCTTGGAAGGGGGCCATGGCAATCAGCCCCAGCATTTT. This codes for CASSLEGGHGNQPQHF. V is TRBV5-5 and J is TRBJ1-5; TRBD1 agrees at 7 bases. The CDR3 extends over 16 amino acids. Germline loops: CDR1 SGHKS, CDR2 YYEKEE (reference sequence). V lost 0 bases, J lost 2 bases, and 5 bases stayed unmatched.

The chain joins TRBV7-4 to TRBJ2-3; D remains unclear. The CDR3 sequence is 14 residues long. Germline V lookup: CDR1 SGHVT, CDR2 SQSDAQ. V was clipped by 5 bases and J by 1 base, with 10 bases between them. CDR3 sequence reads: CASSTPGGTDTQYF. CDR3 coding DNA: TGTGCCAGCAGCACCCCAGGAGGCACAGATACGCAGTATTTT.